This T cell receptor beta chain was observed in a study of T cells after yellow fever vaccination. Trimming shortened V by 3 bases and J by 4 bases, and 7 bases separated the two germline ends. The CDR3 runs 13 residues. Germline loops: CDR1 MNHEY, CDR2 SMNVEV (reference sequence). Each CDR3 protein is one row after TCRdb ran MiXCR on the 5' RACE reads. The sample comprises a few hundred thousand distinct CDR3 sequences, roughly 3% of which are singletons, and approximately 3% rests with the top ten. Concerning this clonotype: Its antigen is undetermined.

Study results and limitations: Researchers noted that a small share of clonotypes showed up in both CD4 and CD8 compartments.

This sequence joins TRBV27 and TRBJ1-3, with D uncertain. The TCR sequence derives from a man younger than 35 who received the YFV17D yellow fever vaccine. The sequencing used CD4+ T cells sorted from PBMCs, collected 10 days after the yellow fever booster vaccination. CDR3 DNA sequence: TGTGCCAGCAGTTTCCGGTCAGGAAACACCATATATTTT. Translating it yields CASSFRSGNTIYF.